The 30 T cell receptor beta chains below were found in one sample sequenced in a study of blood T cell repertoires in COVID-19. Sequencing used immunoSEQ multiplex PCR; TCRdb keeps in-frame clones, though not all of them. The sample has 150,000 to 250,000 clones, roughly four fifths seen once. The specimen was PBMCs or T cells enriched from blood (not recorded which). These receptors all stem from a man aged 40-49 years who had recovered from COVID-19.

The CDR3 bases are TGCGCCAGCAGAAGCACCGGGACAGGGAATCTGCAGCCCCAGCATTTT. Translation: CASRSTGTGNLQPQHF. The rearrangement joins TRBV10-2 to TRBJ1-5; 9 bases align to TRBD1. CDR3 length equals 16 residues. Germline-derived CDR1 and CDR2 are WSHSY and SAAADI. V shed 6 bases and J 7 bases; nucleotides not matched to a gene: 13.

As DNA, the CDR3 is TGTGCCAGCAGTGAACTAGTCCGAGGAGATCAGCCCCAGCATTTT. Translated, it gives CASSELVRGDQPQHF. The V call is TRBV6-1, the J call TRBJ1-5; D is uncertain. With 2 bases removed from V and 5 bases from J, the gap between germline ends came to 13 bases. Germline assignment: CDR1 MNHNS and CDR2 SASEGT. This CDR3 has 15 residues.

This chain joins TRBV20-1 and TRBJ2-3, with D uncertain. Germline assignment: CDR1 DFQATT and CDR2 SNEGSKA (reference sequence). V lost 7 bases and J lost 1, with 6 bases in between. This CDR3 has 11 amino acids. The CDR3 DNA sequence: TGCAGTGTTCTAGGCACAGATACGCAGTATTTT. Translation: CSVLGTDTQYF.

The V call is TRBV7-9, the J call TRBJ2-5; D is unclear. The CDR3 is 15 amino acids. Per the germline V gene, CDR1 is SEHNR and CDR2 is FQNEAQ (reference sequence). Trimming removed 5 bases at V and 4 bases at J, with 17 bases between. CDR3 DNA: TGTGCCAGCAGCCCCCCCACGAAGCGTGCAGAGACCCAGTACTTC. It yields the protein CASSPPTKRAETQYF.

This rearrangement joins TRBV9 to TRBJ2-1; 8 nucleotides match TRBD1. Germline lookup yields CDR1 SGDLS and CDR2 YYNGEE. CDR3 length equals 15 residues. Germline trimming cut 3 bases from V and 5 bases from J; bases unmatched to any gene: 7. The CDR3 nucleotides read TGTGCCAGCAGCGCCGAAACCAGGGGGCACAATGAGCAGTTCTTC. This encodes CASSAETRGHNEQFF. Full variable domain (outside the CDR3, taken from reference TRBV9 and TRBJ2-1): DSGVTQTPKHLITATGQRVTLRCSPRSGDLSVYWYQQSLDQGLQFLIQYYNGEERAKGNILERFSAQQFPDLHSELNLSSLELGDSALYFCASSAETRGHNEQFFGPGTRLTVL.

This chain uses TRBV4-2 with TRBJ1-2; D perhaps matches TRBD1 (6 bases). The CDR3 spans 15 residues. Germline lookup yields CDR1 LGHNA and CDR2 YNFKEQ. V lost 1 base and J 3 bases, leaving 12 bases between the germline ends. In DNA form, the CDR3 reads TGTGCCAGCAGCCAAGCGTTGGACAGACACTATGGCTACACCTTC. As protein: CASSQALDRHYGYTF.

The sample holds a few counts of this clone. The chain recombines TRBV27 with TRBJ1-6; D remains ambiguous. Germline V CDR1 and CDR2: MNHEY, SMNVEV (reference sequence). The CDR3 is 13 amino acids. V was trimmed by 0 bases and J by 7 bases, leaving 4 bases between them. CDR3 sequence reads: CASSLSQNSPLHF. CDR3 nucleotides: TGTGCCAGCAGTTTATCCCAAAATTCACCCCTCCACTTT.

CDR3 sequence: CASSRPPPGTGGNEQFF. The CDR3 DNA reads TGCGCCAGCAGCCGACCCCCCCCCGGGACAGGGGGAAATGAGCAGTTCTTC. The chain couples TRBV5-1 to TRBJ2-1; the match to TRBD1 covers 11 bases. The junction had 13 bases not matched to a gene; V was cut back by 4 bases and J by 7 bases. Per germline, CDR1 SGHRS and CDR2 YFSETQ. The CDR3 contains 17 residues.

CDR3 protein: CAITSGSNTGELFF. CDR3 DNA sequence: TGTGCCATCACTTCCGGGTCCAACACCGGGGAGCTGTTTTTT. The V and J genes are TRBV10-3 and TRBJ2-2; D is uncertain. The CDR3 runs to 14 residues. Germline V gene sequence: CDR1 ENHRY, CDR2 SYGVKD. Between the trimmed V and J ends, which lost 7 bases and 2 bases, there was a span of 11 bases.

CDR3: CASSLVGAWYTEAFF. CDR3 nucleotides: TGCGCCAGCAGCTTGGTGGGGGCGTGGTACACTGAAGCTTTCTTT. The rearrangement links TRBV5-1 to TRBJ1-1; the D gene is possibly TRBD1 (6 bases). V was cut by 0 bases and J by 3 bases, with 12 bases left in between. The CDR3 runs 15 residues. Germline CDR1 is SGHRS and CDR2 is YFSETQ.

The rearrangement links TRBV28 to TRBJ1-5; perhaps TRBD1 as D (5 bases). V lost 7 bases and J lost 7, with 17 bases in between. Germline V gene sequence: CDR1 MDHEN, CDR2 SYDVKM. This CDR3 has 14 residues. The CDR3 region has the DNA TGTGCCAGCAATGAACTCCAGGGCTCCCAGCCCCAGCATTTT. It yields the protein CASNELQGSQPQHF.

The chain carries TRBV5-1 and TRBJ1-1; 9 bases agree with TRBD1. This CDR3 comprises 12 residues. CDR1 and CDR2 from the germline V gene are SGHRS and YFSETQ. Trimming removed 4 bases from V and 8 bases from J; junction bases left unmatched: 3. CDR3 nucleotides: TGCGCCAGCAGCCCAGGACAGGGGGAAGCTTTCTTT. Translation gives CASSPGQGEAFF.

V gene TRBV24-1 combines with J gene TRBJ1-2; no clear D gene. Trimming took 0 bases from V and 2 from J, leaving 6 bases between them. The CDR3 contains 14 residues. Germline V gene data show CDR1 as KGHDR and CDR2 as SFDVKD. For the CDR3, the DNA is TGTGCCACCAGTGATTTGGACGGGAACTATGGCTACACCTTC. The encoded protein is CATSDLDGNYGYTF.

The chain employs TRBV6-4 and TRBJ2-7, with 12 bases aligning to TRBD2. The length of the CDR3 is 15 residues. CDR1 MRHNA and CDR2 SNTAGT come from the germline V gene. J was trimmed by 5 bases and V by 4 bases; bases with no gene match: 6. CDR3 nucleotide sequence: TGTGCCAGCAGTGCGACTAGCGGGGGTGTGGACGAGCAGTACTTC. It translates to CASSATSGGVDEQYF.

In its sample, this clone was seen once. The chain uses TRBV19 and TRBJ1-5; TRBD1 aligns across 7 bases. In germline, CDR1 is LNHDA, CDR2 SQIVND (reference sequence). Germline trimming cut 6 bases from V and 3 bases from J; bases unmatched to any gene: 5. The CDR3 length is 14 residues. The CDR3 DNA sequence: TGTGCCAGTAGGAGGGGACAGACCAATCAGCCCCAGCATTTT. Its translation: CASRRGQTNQPQHF.

The V call is TRBV18, the J call TRBJ1-2; D might be TRBD1 (5 bases). This CDR3 is 13 amino acids long. Trimming pared 5 bases from V and 2 bases from J, leaving 9 bases between. Germline loops: CDR1 KGHSH, CDR2 LQKENI. The CDR3 reads CASSFDSNYGYTF. CDR3 DNA: TGTGCCAGCTCATTCGACAGCAACTATGGCTACACCTTC. The full variable domain, rest sourced from reference TRBV18 and TRBJ1-2, is NAGVMQNPRHLVRRRGQEARLRCSPMKGHSHVYWYRQLPEEGLKFMVYLQKENIIDESGMPKERFSAEFPKEGPSILRIQQVVRGDSAAYFCASSFDSNYGYTFGSGTRLTVV.

The V call is TRBV18, the J call TRBJ2-3; D not certain. This CDR3 spans 14 amino acids. Germline lookup yields CDR1 KGHSH and CDR2 LQKENI. Trimming took off 3 bases at V and 2 bases at J, with 9 bases between the two ends. The CDR3 DNA reads TGTGCCAGCTCACCGGAGACGTACACAGATACGCAGTATTTT. Residues: CASSPETYTDTQYF.

This chain uses TRBV5-1 with TRBJ2-2; possibly TRBD1 for D (6 bases). The CDR3 contains 15 residues. Trimming left V 1 base short and J 2 bases short, with 9 bases between. Germline values: CDR1 SGHRS, CDR2 YFSETQ. The CDR3 DNA is TGCGCCAGCAGCTTGCTACAGGGCAACACCGGGGAGCTGTTTTTT. Protein product: CASSLLQGNTGELFF.

This chain links TRBV7-9 with TRBJ2-7, with D perhaps matching TRBD2 (6 bases). CDR3 length: 14 amino acids. Trimming took off 5 bases at V and 5 bases at J, with 16 bases between the two ends. Per germline, CDR1 SEHNR and CDR2 FQNEAQ (reference sequence). This CDR3 is CASSHTLGGDEQYF. The CDR3 nucleotides read TGTGCCAGCAGCCACACATTGGGAGGCGACGAGCAGTACTTC.

The rearrangement joins TRBV11-2 to TRBJ1-1, with 7 bases lining up with TRBD1. This CDR3 is built from 15 residues. The J segment lost 0 bases and the V segment lost 5 bases, leaving 6 bases of the junction unmatched. Germline loops: CDR1 SGHAT, CDR2 FQNNGV. This CDR3 reads CASSREGTVNTEAFF. CDR3 DNA: TGTGCCAGCAGCCGGGAGGGGACAGTGAACACTGAAGCTTTCTTT.

The J gene is TRBJ2-7, the V gene TRBV11-3; D gene ambiguous. Deletions cut 1 base from V and 2 bases from J, with 15 bases between. The CDR3 is 16 residues long. CDR1 is SGHNT, CDR2 YENEEA, per germline. The CDR3 nucleotides are TGTGCCAGCAGCTTAGTTCAGGCATGCAGAGCCTACGAGCAGTACTTC. Encoded protein: CASSLVQACRAYEQYF.

This clone appeared a few times. The CDR3, as DNA: TGTGCCAGAAGCCCCAGCAGGAACACCATATATTTT. Its protein is CARSPSRNTIYF. J is TRBJ1-3 and V is TRBV5-3, with D uncertain. TRBV5-3 is given ORF status, its function remaining uncertain. V was cut by 4 bases and J by 7 bases, with 9 bases left in between. There are 12 residues in the CDR3.

V and J are TRBV19 and TRBJ2-1; 9 nucleotides align to TRBD1. The CDR3 runs to 15 residues. Trimming at V came to 6 bases and at J to 3 bases, leaving 6 bases not matched to a gene. Looked up from germline, CDR1 is LNHDA and CDR2 is SQIVND (reference sequence). The CDR3 coding sequence is TGTGCCAGTAGCAGGGGGACAGGGAACTACAATGAGCAGTTCTTC. It encodes CASSRGTGNYNEQFF.

The J gene is TRBJ1-2, the V gene TRBV5-1, with D hard to call. This CDR3 contains 11 residues. Germline CDR1 reads SGHRS; CDR2 reads YFSETQ. The V end was cut by 3 bases, the J end by 7 bases, with 7 bases between. CDR3 sequence reads: CASSSDIGYTF. CDR3 sequence (DNA): TGCGCCAGCAGCTCAGACATTGGCTACACCTTC.

The chain couples TRBV2 to TRBJ1-5; TRBD1 agrees at 7 bases. Germline values: CDR1 SNHLY, CDR2 FYNNEI. The V gene end was trimmed by 7 bases and the J gene end by 2 bases; junction bases not matched to a gene: 5. The CDR3 runs 14 residues. As DNA, the CDR3 is TGTGCCAGCACCAGACAGGGCGGCAATCAGCCCCAGCATTTT. This encodes CASTRQGGNQPQHF.

The genes are TRBV3-1 (or the pseudogene TRBV3-2) and TRBJ1-4, with 9 bases matching TRBD1. In germline, CDR1 is LGHDT, CDR2 YNNKEL (reference sequence). J lost 8 bases, V lost 2 bases, and 9 bases had no gene match. The CDR3 spans 16 residues. The DNA for the CDR3 is TGTGCCAGCAGCCAACCTCTGACAGGGGGGGACGAAAAACTGTTTTTT. Translation gives CASSQPLTGGDEKLFF.

The chain employs TRBV9 and TRBJ1-2; possibly TRBD1 for D (6 bases). Germline assignment: CDR1 SGDLS and CDR2 YYNGEE. The ends were cut back, 0 bases at V and 6 bases at J, with 6 bases in the middle. This CDR3 contains 12 residues. The CDR3 DNA reads TGTGCCAGCAGCGTAGACAGGGATGGCTACACCTTC. This gives the protein CASSVDRDGYTF.

The chain links TRBV9 to TRBJ1-3; 8 nucleotides align to TRBD1. Germline values: CDR1 SGDLS, CDR2 YYNGEE. The J segment lost 7 bases and the V segment lost 3 bases, leaving 6 bases of the junction unmatched. CDR3 length equals 14 residues. CDR3 nucleotides: TGTGCCAGCAGCGAACAACAGGGGGGGAACACCATATATTTT. This translates into CASSEQQGGNTIYF.

The chain combines TRBV7-3 with TRBJ1-1; the D is unclear. The CDR3 extends over 14 amino acids. Germline V gene sequence: CDR1 SGHTA, CDR2 FQGTGA. Trimming took off 5 bases at V and 0 bases at J, with 10 bases between the two ends. Here the CDR3 reads CASSQTALNTEAFF. CDR3 in DNA: TGTGCCAGCAGCCAAACAGCCTTGAACACTGAAGCTTTCTTT.

The count of this clone is one. The chain carries TRBV9 and TRBJ2-3; 12 nucleotides line up with TRBD2. The CDR3 has 16 residues. V was clipped by 6 bases and J by 4 bases; unmatched bases: 9. Germline lookup yields CDR1 SGDLS and CDR2 YYNGEE. CDR3 region: CASNNSLAGGPDTQYF. CDR3 DNA: TGTGCCAGCAACAATTCTCTAGCGGGGGGGCCAGATACGCAGTATTTT. The variable domain in full, completed from reference TRBV9 and TRBJ2-3, reads DSGVTQTPKHLITATGQRVTLRCSPRSGDLSVYWYQQSLDQGLQFLIQYYNGEERAKGNILERFSAQQFPDLHSELNLSSLELGDSALYFCASNNSLAGGPDTQYFGPGTRLTVL.